The present T cell receptor beta chain was sequenced within a study of CD8+CD57+ T cells in acquired aplastic anemia. Study details: Quantities of DNA derived from sorted CD4+ and CD8+ cells averaged 3.2 ug. General study results and limits: Almost 30 CD8+ CDR3 sequences occurred in both the patients and the controls. The CD8+ Simpson's diversity of patients and controls was not significantly different.

A note on this clonotype: Its specificity is unknown.

The study profiled TCR beta VDJ and CDR3 using genomic DNA as template. MiXCR, run by TCRdb on the reads, gives a single entry per CDR3 protein. The sample lists about 270,000 distinct CDR3 sequences; 45% to 70% were seen once. Germline-derived CDR1 and CDR2 are PRHDT and FYEKMQ (reference sequence). The CDR3 is 14 amino acids. Trimming took off 5 bases at V and 5 bases at J, with 15 bases between the two ends. This TCR was sampled from a human donor with severe aplastic anemia or a healthy control (not recorded which). This chain joins TRBV13 and TRBJ1-1; D unclear. Sequencing input: sorted CD4+, CD8+, or CD8+CD57+ T cells (not recorded which) from PBMCs. The CDR3 nucleotides are TGTGCCAGCAGCCCCTGGACGGTGGAAACTGAAGCTTTCTTT. Translated, it gives CASSPWTVETEAFF.